This TCR beta chain was found in a study of blood T cell repertoires in COVID-19. Measured with immunoSEQ multiplex PCR; TCRdb has only the in-frame clones, and not every one. This table has some 300,000 clones, around 92% appearing once. Participant ages covered roughly 18 to 89 years across 24 US areas. The CDR3 spans 16 residues. V was pared by 1 base and J by 6 bases, with 5 bases of the junction left unmatched. Germline values: CDR1 LGHNA, CDR2 YSLEER. The rearrangement uses TRBV4-3 and TRBJ2-7, with 14 bases lining up with TRBD2. The specimen sequenced was PBMCs or T cells enriched from blood (not recorded which). The receptor's source is a woman under 40 who had recovered from COVID-19. The CDR3 sequence is CASSQGRLAGGVEQYF. The DNA of the CDR3 is TGCGCCAGCAGCCAAGGCCGACTAGCGGGAGGGGTCGAGCAGTACTTC.